Following are 19 T cell receptor beta chains from one sample sequenced in a study of pediatric ulcerative colitis. The repertoire was sequenced with immunoSEQ multiplex PCR; TCRdb's copy has only in-frame clones and lacks some. The sample has about 64,000 clones, about 86% seen once. The sequenced material came from blood. All receptors come from a boy aged 10-17 years with severe ulcerative colitis.

The genes are TRBV5-1 and TRBJ1-2; no clear D gene. Germline lookup yields CDR1 SGHRS and CDR2 YFSETQ. The V end lost 4 bases, the J end lost 2 bases, and 9 bases lay between the germline ends. The CDR3 covers 13 residues. CDR3 region: CASSQDANYGYTF. CDR3 bases: TGCGCCAGCAGCCAGGACGCGAACTATGGCTACACCTTC.

The table lists this clone with a few counts. This rearrangement joins TRBV2 to TRBJ1-2, with D uncertain. This CDR3 is 16 amino acids long. The V end was cut by 0 bases, the J end by 0 bases, with 11 bases between. CDR1 is SNHLY, CDR2 FYNNEI, per germline. CDR3: CASSEAPLNANYGYTF. The CDR3 DNA is TGTGCCAGCAGTGAAGCGCCTCTGAATGCTAACTATGGCTACACCTTC.

V usage is TRBV30 and J usage is TRBJ2-7; 9 nucleotides line up with TRBD2. CDR1 GTSNPN and CDR2 SVGIG come from the germline V gene (reference sequence). After removal of 1 base from V and 3 bases from J, the junction contained 4 bases not matched to a gene. The CDR3 consists of 14 residues. CDR3 DNA: TGTGCCTGGAGTGACGGGACTAGCTTCTACGAGCAGTACTTC. Protein sequence: CAWSDGTSFYEQYF.

This chain links TRBV29-1 with TRBJ2-1; 12 nucleotides match TRBD2. Germline-derived CDR1 and CDR2 are SQVTM and ANQGSEA. The CDR3 consists of 14 residues. J gave up 8 bases and V 3 bases, and 5 bases lay outside the gene matches. In nucleotides, the CDR3 is TGCAGCGTTGATAGGGCTAGCGGGAGGGATGAGCAGTTCTTC. As protein: CSVDRASGRDEQFF.

The chain combines TRBV7-6 with TRBJ1-3; 9 bases are shared with TRBD1. V lost 5 bases, J lost 0 bases, and 2 bases stayed unmatched. The germline gives CDR1 SGHVS, CDR2 FNYEAQ. The CDR3 is 15 residues long. The CDR3 spells CASSGDRDSGNTIYF. CDR3 coding DNA: TGTGCCAGCAGCGGGGACAGGGACTCTGGAAACACCATATATTTT. Looking up the rest from reference TRBV7-6 and TRBJ1-3 gives the full variable domain: GAGVSQSPRYKVTKRGQDVALRCDPISGHVSLYWYRQALGQGPEFLTYFNYEAQQDKSGLPNDRFSAERPEGSISTLTIQRTEQRDSAMYRCASSGDRDSGNTIYFGEGSWLTVV.

The rearrangement joins TRBV6-1 to TRBJ1-1, with D maybe TRBD1 (6 bases). CDR3 length equals 15 residues. Trimming took 6 bases from V and 1 from J, leaving 15 bases between them. Germline V lookup: CDR1 MNHNS, CDR2 SASEGT. This CDR3 reads CASSTGRGSNTEAFF. The DNA for the CDR3 is TGTGCCAGCAGCACAGGGAGGGGATCGAACACTGAAGCTTTCTTT.

The chain uses TRBV12-2 and TRBJ1-3; the table names TRBD1, a call not compared with the DNA. TRBV12-2 is a listed pseudogene. The length of the CDR3 is 18 residues. The CDR3 protein is CASRLAPQGPLSGNTIYF. The CDR3 DNA follows: TGTGCAAGTCGCTTAGCGCCCCAGGGGCCCCTCTCTGGAAACACCATATATTTT.

The chain recombines TRBV7-3 with TRBJ2-1, with D possibly matching TRBD1 (6 bases). The germline V gene has CDR1 SGHTA and CDR2 FQGTGA. Trimming took off 5 bases at V and 9 bases at J, with 11 bases between the two ends. The CDR3 contains 12 residues. The CDR3 bases are TGTGCCAGCAGCCAGGGGTTCGGTGAGCAGTTCTTC. Amino acid sequence: CASSQGFGEQFF.

The chain is built from TRBV7-9 and TRBJ2-5; 9 bases are a match to TRBD1. Germline V gene data show CDR1 as SEHNR and CDR2 as FQNEAQ (reference sequence). The CDR3 contains 19 residues. Germline trimming cut 5 bases from V and 5 bases from J; bases unmatched to any gene: 21. The CDR3 DNA reads TGTGCCAGCAGCCCTGTGACCGCTGGACAGGGGTTAATTAGGGAGACCCAGTACTTC. Amino acid sequence: CASSPVTAGQGLIRETQYF.

The chain recombines TRBV19 with TRBJ1-1; possible D gene TRBD1, 6 bases. V dropped 5 bases and J dropped 1 base, with 14 bases sitting between them. The CDR3 runs to 15 residues. Per germline, CDR1 LNHDA and CDR2 SQIVND (reference sequence). The CDR3: CASSRWGQGNTEAFF. The CDR3 DNA reads as TGTGCCAGTAGTCGATGGGGGCAGGGGAACACTGAAGCTTTCTTT.

The count of this clone is one. The rearrangement uses TRBV4-1 and TRBJ2-7; D may correspond to TRBD1 or TRBD2 (5 bases each). The germline V gene has CDR1 MGHRA and CDR2 YSYEKL. V was cut by 4 bases and J by 2 bases, with 18 bases left in between. This CDR3 has 16 amino acids. This CDR3 reads CASSPTPQVGAYEQYF. For the CDR3, the DNA is TGCGCCAGCAGCCCTACTCCCCAGGTGGGGGCCTACGAGCAGTACTTC.

The rearrangement links TRBV7-2 to TRBJ2-1; 10 bases line up with TRBD2. CDR1 is SGHTA, CDR2 FQGNSA, per germline. V shed 3 bases and J 2 bases; nucleotides not matched to a gene: 1. This CDR3 region has 15 residues. The CDR3 bases are TGTGCCAGCAGCTTGCTAGCGGGAGCCTACAATGAGCAGTTCTTC. It translates to CASSLLAGAYNEQFF.

The chain combines TRBV30 with TRBJ2-3; TRBD1 aligns across 7 bases. Germline V lookup: CDR1 GTSNPN, CDR2 SVGIG (reference sequence). The CDR3 contains 15 residues. V shed 1 base and J 0 bases; nucleotides not matched to a gene: 4. CDR3: CAWSEGTASTDTQYF. CDR3 coding DNA: TGTGCCTGGAGTGAGGGGACAGCTAGCACAGATACGCAGTATTTT.

By its share, this clone is large. V and J are TRBV19 and TRBJ2-2; D is unclear. Germline CDR1 reads LNHDA; CDR2 reads SQIVND (reference sequence). V was cut by 5 bases and J by 6 bases, with 4 bases left in between. This CDR3 has 11 residues. The CDR3: CASSPPGELFF. CDR3 bases: TGTGCCAGTAGTCCCCCCGGGGAGCTGTTTTTT.

In its sample, this clone was seen a few times. The rearrangement uses TRBV5-4 and TRBJ2-7, with 7 nucleotides matching TRBD2. The V gene's germline CDR1 is SGHNT and CDR2 YYREEE (reference sequence). Trimming took 0 bases from V and 5 from J; bases not matched to a gene: 5. This CDR3 spans 14 amino acids. The CDR3 loop reads CASSLVGGPDEQYF. CDR3 nucleotide sequence: TGTGCCAGCAGCTTGGTGGGAGGGCCCGACGAGCAGTACTTC. The full variable domain, its missing parts supplied by reference TRBV5-4 and TRBJ2-7, is ETGVTQSPTHLIKTRGQQVTLRCSSQSGHNTVSWYQQALGQGPQFIFQYYREEENGRGNFPPRFSGLQFPNYSSELNVNALELDDSALYLCASSLVGGPDEQYFGPGTRLTVT.

This clone was recorded a few times. V gene TRBV5-1 combines with J gene TRBJ2-2, with 8 bases aligning to TRBD1. Germline-derived CDR1 and CDR2 are SGHRS and YFSETQ. The CDR3 contains 15 residues. The V segment lost 5 bases and the J segment 4 bases; nucleotides outside the gene matches: 7. CDR3 sequence (DNA): TGCGCCAGCAGTACGGGGACAGGCTTCACCGGGGAGCTGTTTTTT. It is translated as CASSTGTGFTGELFF. Full variable domain (rest looked up from reference TRBV5-1 and TRBJ2-2): KAGVTQTPRYLIKTRGQQVTLSCSPISGHRSVSWYQQTPGQGLQFLFEYFSETQRNKGNFPGRFSGRQFSNSRSEMNVSTLELGDSALYLCASSTGTGFTGELFFGEGSRLTVL.

A few counts support this clone. J is TRBJ1-2 and V is TRBV29-1; the D is unclear. From germline, CDR1 is SQVTM and CDR2 ANQGSEA. There are 12 residues in the CDR3. The V end was cut by 4 bases, the J end by 2 bases, with 8 bases between. The CDR3 sequence: CSVVPQNYGYTF. Here the CDR3 DNA reads TGCAGCGTTGTTCCCCAGAACTATGGCTACACCTTC. Variable domain in full (rest from reference TRBV29-1 and TRBJ1-2): SAVISQKPSRDICQRGTSLTIQCQVDSQVTMMFWYRQQPGQSLTLIATANQGSEATYESGFVIDKFPISRPNLTFSTLTVSNMSPEDSSIYLCSVVPQNYGYTFGSGTRLTVV.

The count of this clone is one. The rearrangement uses TRBV5-1 and TRBJ2-7, with 9 nucleotides matching TRBD1. The V gene's germline CDR1 is SGHRS and CDR2 YFSETQ. The V gene end was trimmed by 4 bases and the J gene end by 3 bases; junction bases not matched to a gene: 8. This CDR3 comprises 15 residues. The CDR3: CASSGGTGSHYEQYF. The CDR3 bases are TGCGCCAGCAGCGGGGGGACAGGGAGCCACTACGAGCAGTACTTC.

The genes are TRBV6-4 and TRBJ2-1, with 9 bases that match TRBD2. Unmatched junction bases numbered 6, after V lost 6 bases and J lost 6 bases. Germline V lookup: CDR1 MRHNA, CDR2 SNTAGT. This CDR3 is built from 14 residues. The CDR3 bases are TGTGCCAGCAGCAAGGGACTAGCTTCCAATGAGCAGTTCTTC. Amino acid sequence: CASSKGLASNEQFF.